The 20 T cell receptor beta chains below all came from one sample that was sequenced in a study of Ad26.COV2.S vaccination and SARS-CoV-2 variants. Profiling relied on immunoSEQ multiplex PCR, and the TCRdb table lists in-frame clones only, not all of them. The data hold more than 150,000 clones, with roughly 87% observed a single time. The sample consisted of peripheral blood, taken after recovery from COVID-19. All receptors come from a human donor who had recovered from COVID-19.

CDR3 amino acids: CASSFLGPGSPQHF. The CDR3 DNA reads as TGTGCCAGCAGTTTTTTAGGGCCCGGGTCGCCCCAGCATTTT. The rearrangement links TRBV27 to TRBJ1-5; no definite D call. V was pared by 3 bases and J by 9 bases, with 15 bases between. Germline lookup yields CDR1 MNHEY and CDR2 SMNVEV (reference sequence). The CDR3 runs 14 residues.

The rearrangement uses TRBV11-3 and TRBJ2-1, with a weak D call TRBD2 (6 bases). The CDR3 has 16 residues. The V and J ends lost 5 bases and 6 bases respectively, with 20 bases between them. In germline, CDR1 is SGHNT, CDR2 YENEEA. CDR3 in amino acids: CASSQKTGQAGNEQFF. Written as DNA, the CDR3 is TGTGCCAGCAGCCAAAAAACCGGGCAAGCGGGCAATGAGCAGTTCTTC.

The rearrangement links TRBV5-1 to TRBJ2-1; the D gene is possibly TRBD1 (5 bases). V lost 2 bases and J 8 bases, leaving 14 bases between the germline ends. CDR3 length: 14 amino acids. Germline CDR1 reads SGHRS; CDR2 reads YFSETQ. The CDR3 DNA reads TGCGCCAGCAGCTTTAGTAGCAGGGTCGATGAGCAGTTCTTC. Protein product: CASSFSSRVDEQFF.

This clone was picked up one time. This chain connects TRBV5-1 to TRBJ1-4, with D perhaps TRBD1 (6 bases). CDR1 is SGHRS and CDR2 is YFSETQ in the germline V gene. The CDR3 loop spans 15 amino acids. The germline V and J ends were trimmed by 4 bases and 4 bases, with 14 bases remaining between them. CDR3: CASSTQGASNEKLFF. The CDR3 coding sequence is TGCGCCAGCAGCACACAGGGTGCTAGTAATGAAAAACTGTTTTTT.

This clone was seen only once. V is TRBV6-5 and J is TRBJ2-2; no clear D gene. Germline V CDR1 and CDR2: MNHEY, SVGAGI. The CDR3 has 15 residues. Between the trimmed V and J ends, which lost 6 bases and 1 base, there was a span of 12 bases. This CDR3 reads CASRPLDENTGELFF. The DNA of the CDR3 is TGTGCCAGCAGACCCCTTGACGAGAACACCGGGGAGCTGTTTTTT.

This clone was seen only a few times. The CDR3 DNA is TGTGCCAGCAGTTTTGGGCAGCTAAGGACAGATACGCAGTATTTT. Translating gives CASSFGQLRTDTQYF. This chain links TRBV28 with TRBJ2-3, with D hard to call. V was pared by 3 bases and J by 3 bases, with 13 bases between. The CDR3 has 15 residues. Germline V gene sequence: CDR1 MDHEN, CDR2 SYDVKM.

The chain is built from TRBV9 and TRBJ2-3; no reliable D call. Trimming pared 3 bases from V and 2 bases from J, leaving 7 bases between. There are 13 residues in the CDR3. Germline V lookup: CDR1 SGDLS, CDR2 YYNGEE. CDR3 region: CASSAGTTDTQYF. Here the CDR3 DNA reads TGTGCCAGCAGCGCCGGAACCACAGATACGCAGTATTTT.

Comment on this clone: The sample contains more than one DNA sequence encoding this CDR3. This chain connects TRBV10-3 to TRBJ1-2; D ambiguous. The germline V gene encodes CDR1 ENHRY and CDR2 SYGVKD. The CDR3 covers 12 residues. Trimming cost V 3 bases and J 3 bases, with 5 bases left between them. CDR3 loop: CAISESDYGYTF. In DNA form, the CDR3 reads TGTGCCATCAGTGAATCCGACTATGGCTACACCTTC.

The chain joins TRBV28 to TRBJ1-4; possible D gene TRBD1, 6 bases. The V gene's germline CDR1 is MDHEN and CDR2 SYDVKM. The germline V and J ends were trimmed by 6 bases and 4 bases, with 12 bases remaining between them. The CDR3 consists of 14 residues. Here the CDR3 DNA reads TGTGCCAGCAGCCGACAGGCATATAATGAAAAACTGTTTTTT. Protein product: CASSRQAYNEKLFF.

The DNA for the CDR3 is TGCGCCAGCAGCCTAACAGGAGTTAGCACAGATACGCAGTATTTT. Its translation: CASSLTGVSTDTQYF. The chain combines TRBV4-1 with TRBJ2-3; D is possibly TRBD1 (5 bases). Germline V gene sequence: CDR1 MGHRA, CDR2 YSYEKL. This CDR3 is 15 amino acids long. V dropped 4 bases and J dropped 0 bases, with 11 bases sitting between them.

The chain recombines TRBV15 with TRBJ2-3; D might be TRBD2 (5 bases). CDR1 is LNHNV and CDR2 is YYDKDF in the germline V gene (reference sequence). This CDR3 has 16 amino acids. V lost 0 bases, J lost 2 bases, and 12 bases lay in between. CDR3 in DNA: TGTGCCACCAGCAGAGATTTTCCGGGATCCACAGATACGCAGTATTTT. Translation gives CATSRDFPGSTDTQYF.

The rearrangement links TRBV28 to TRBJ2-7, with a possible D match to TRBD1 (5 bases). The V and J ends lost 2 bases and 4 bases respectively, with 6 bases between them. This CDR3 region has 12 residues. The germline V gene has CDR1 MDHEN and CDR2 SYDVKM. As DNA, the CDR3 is TGTGCCAGCAGTTTAAAGGGGTACGAGCAGTACTTC. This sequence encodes CASSLKGYEQYF.

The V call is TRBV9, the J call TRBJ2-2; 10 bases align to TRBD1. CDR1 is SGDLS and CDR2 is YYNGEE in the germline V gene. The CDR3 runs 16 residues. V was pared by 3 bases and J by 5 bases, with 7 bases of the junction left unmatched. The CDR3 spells CASSGGGQGRTGELFF. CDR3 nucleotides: TGTGCCAGCAGCGGAGGGGGACAGGGGAGAACCGGGGAGCTGTTTTTT.

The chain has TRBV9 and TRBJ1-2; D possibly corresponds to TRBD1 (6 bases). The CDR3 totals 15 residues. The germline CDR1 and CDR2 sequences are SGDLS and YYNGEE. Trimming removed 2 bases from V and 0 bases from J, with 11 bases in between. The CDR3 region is CASSVGTYANYGYTF. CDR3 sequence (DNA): TGTGCCAGCAGCGTGGGGACATACGCTAACTATGGCTACACCTTC.

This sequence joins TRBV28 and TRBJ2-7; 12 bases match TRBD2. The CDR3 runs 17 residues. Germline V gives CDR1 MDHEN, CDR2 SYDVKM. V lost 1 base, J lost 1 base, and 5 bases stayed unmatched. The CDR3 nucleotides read TGTGCCAGCAGTTTATTGACTAGCGGGGGTCCTTCCTACGAGCAGTACTTC. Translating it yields CASSLLTSGGPSYEQYF.

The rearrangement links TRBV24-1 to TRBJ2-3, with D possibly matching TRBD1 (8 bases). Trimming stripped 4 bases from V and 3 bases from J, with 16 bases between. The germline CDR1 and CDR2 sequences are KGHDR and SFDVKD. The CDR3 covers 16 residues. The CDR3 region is CATSDSTGEGTDTQYF. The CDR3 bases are TGTGCCACCAGTGACTCGACAGGGGAGGGTACAGATACGCAGTATTTT.

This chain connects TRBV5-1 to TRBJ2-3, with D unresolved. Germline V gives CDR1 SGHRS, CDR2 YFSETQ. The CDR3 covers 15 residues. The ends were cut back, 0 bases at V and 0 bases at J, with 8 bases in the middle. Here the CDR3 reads CASSLDPHSTDTQYF. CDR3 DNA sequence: TGCGCCAGCAGCTTGGATCCCCACAGCACAGATACGCAGTATTTT.

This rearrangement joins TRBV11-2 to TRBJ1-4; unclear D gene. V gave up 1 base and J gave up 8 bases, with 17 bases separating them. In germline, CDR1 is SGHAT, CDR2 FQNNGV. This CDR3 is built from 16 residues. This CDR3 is CASSLAFQAGDEKLFF. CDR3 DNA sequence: TGTGCCAGCAGCTTAGCTTTCCAGGCAGGTGACGAAAAACTGTTTTTT.

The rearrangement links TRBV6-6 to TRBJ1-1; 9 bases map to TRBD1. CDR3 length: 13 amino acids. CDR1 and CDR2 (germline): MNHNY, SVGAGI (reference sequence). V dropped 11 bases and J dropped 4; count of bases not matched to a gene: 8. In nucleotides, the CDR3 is TGTGCCGGACTCGGACAGGGGCGCACTGAAGCTTTCTTT. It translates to CAGLGQGRTEAFF.

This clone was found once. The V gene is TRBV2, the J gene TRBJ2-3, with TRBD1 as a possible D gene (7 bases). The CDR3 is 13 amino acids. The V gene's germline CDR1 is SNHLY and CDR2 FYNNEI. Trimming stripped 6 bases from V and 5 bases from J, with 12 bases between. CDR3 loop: CASRQGGVDTQYF. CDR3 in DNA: TGTGCCAGCAGGCAGGGGGGAGTAGATACGCAGTATTTT.